This T cell receptor (beta chain) is from a study of blood T cell repertoires in COVID-19. In the study overall: Acute and convalescent COVID-19 specimens originated in the United States, Italy and Spain. T cells, B-cell-depleted T cells, or PBMCs provided the cDNA or gDNA that served as material.

Original methodology: It was from reference gene primer amplification that nucleated cell counts were estimated. Sequencing used immunoSEQ multiplex PCR; TCRdb keeps in-frame clones, though not all of them. V, J and clone size derive from that table, while D and trimming were established from the DNA sequence. The data show 100,000 to 150,000 clones, with 70% to 90% seen just once and more than 3% held by the top ten. The CDR3 is made up of 13 amino acids. Trimming cost V 7 bases and J 0 bases, with 9 bases left between them. Germline V gene sequence: CDR1 MNHEY, CDR2 SVGAGI. V and J are TRBV6-5 and TRBJ1-1; D uncertain. Sample: peripheral blood. The receptor's source is a woman aged 45-60 years with acute or convalescent COVID-19. CDR3 DNA sequence: TGTGCCAGCACTATGGGCTTGAACACTGAAGCTTTCTTT. This codes for CASTMGLNTEAFF.